These 21 T cell receptor beta chains were all obtained from the same sample, sequenced in a study of T cell responses to AZD1222 COVID-19 vaccine. The protocol was immunoSEQ multiplex PCR, while the TCRdb copy is restricted to in-frame clones and leaves out a portion. The repertoire includes about 50,000 clones, 60% to 85% of them detected once, and 5.5% to 8% sits in the top ten. The sequences come from peripheral blood, collected on day 0 of AZD1222 vaccination. These receptors originate from an adult in good health.

This sequence joins TRBV28 and TRBJ1-3, with no clear D. CDR3 length: 16 residues. Deletions cut 3 bases from V and 5 bases from J, with 17 bases between. Germline V CDR1 and CDR2: MDHEN, SYDVKM. The CDR3 region has the DNA TGTGCCAGCAGTTTGAGGTTACGGTTGATGAGAAACACCATATATTTT. Its protein product is CASSLRLRLMRNTIYF.

V and J are TRBV28 and TRBJ1-2; D remains unclear. Between the trimmed V and J ends, which lost 1 base and 2 bases, there was a span of 8 bases. The CDR3 runs 14 residues. The germline V gene has CDR1 MDHEN and CDR2 SYDVKM. The CDR3 region has the DNA TGTGCCAGCAGTTTATTGGTAGAAAACTATGGCTACACCTTC. This translates into CASSLLVENYGYTF.

The rearrangement joins TRBV28 to TRBJ1-2; weak D call: TRBD1 (5 bases). In germline, CDR1 is MDHEN, CDR2 SYDVKM. The CDR3 is made up of 14 amino acids. Deletions cut 0 bases from V and 8 bases from J, with 13 bases between. The CDR3 is CASSLWGGAAGYTF. CDR3 nucleotide sequence: TGTGCCAGCAGTTTATGGGGGGGAGCGGCCGGCTACACCTTC.

In its sample, this clone was seen a few times. The CDR3 bases are TGCGCCAGCAGTGATTCGGCCGGGGGCTACACCTTC. Translation: CASSDSAGGYTF. This chain links TRBV10-2 with TRBJ1-2; no firm D call. The CDR3 spans 12 residues. Germline CDR1 WSHSY, CDR2 SAAADI. V was pared by 3 bases and J by 8 bases, with 10 bases between.

The chain is built from TRBV4-2 and TRBJ1-1, with 7 bases lining up with TRBD1. Germline CDR1 LGHNA, CDR2 YNFKEQ. The CDR3 runs to 13 residues. Losses at the gene ends were 0 bases for V and 7 bases for J; bases not matched to a gene: 2. The CDR3 DNA sequence: TGTGCCAGCAGCCAAGAGGGACAGTATGAAGCTTTCTTT. It encodes CASSQEGQYEAFF.

The V and J genes are TRBV28 and TRBJ1-5; no clear D. The CDR3 runs 14 residues. V shed 1 base and J shed 7 bases, with 11 bases lying between them. Germline assignment: CDR1 MDHEN and CDR2 SYDVKM. The CDR3 region is CASSLSVHEQPQHF. The CDR3 coding sequence is TGTGCCAGCAGTTTATCGGTACACGAGCAGCCCCAGCATTTT.

The chain joins TRBV7-2 to TRBJ2-3; 10 nucleotides agree with TRBD1. Germline loops: CDR1 SGHTA, CDR2 FQGNSA. V was pared by 5 bases and J by 5 bases, with 4 bases of the junction left unmatched. The CDR3 consists of 14 residues. CDR3 sequence: CASSPWTGGDTQYF. The CDR3 DNA reads TGTGCCAGCAGCCCTTGGACAGGGGGAGATACGCAGTATTTT.

The CDR3 DNA reads as TGTGCCAGCAGCTTGCCGGGACAAAGTGTTCTCTATGGCTACACCTTC. This gives the protein CASSLPGQSVLYGYTF. The chain is built from TRBV5-6 and TRBJ1-2; a possible D gene is TRBD1 (6 bases). This CDR3 contains 16 residues. Per the germline V gene, CDR1 is SGHDT and CDR2 is YYEEEE. Trimming took off 1 base at V and 4 bases at J, with 17 bases between the two ends.

V is TRBV21-1 and J is TRBJ2-1; TRBD2, the table's D call, was not compared with the DNA. TRBV21-1 is noted as a pseudogene. The CDR3 extends over 15 amino acids. The CDR3 nucleotides read TGTGCCAGCAGCAAAGGGACTCACTCCTACAATGAGCAGTTCTTC. Its translation: CASSKGTHSYNEQFF.

The chain carries TRBV5-1 and TRBJ2-3; tentatively, D is TRBD2 (5 bases). Trimming pared 1 base from V and 0 bases from J, leaving 15 bases between. Germline V gives CDR1 SGHRS, CDR2 YFSETQ. This CDR3 is 17 amino acids long. The CDR3 reads CASSLRSGRISTDTQYF. CDR3 sequence (DNA): TGCGCCAGCAGCTTGAGAAGCGGAAGAATCAGCACAGATACGCAGTATTTT.

The rearrangement joins TRBV18 to TRBJ1-4; D uncertain. CDR3 length: 13 amino acids. Germline V CDR1 and CDR2: KGHSH, LQKENI. The germline V and J ends were trimmed by 3 bases and 8 bases, with 10 bases remaining between them. CDR3 loop: CASSPDRWEKLFF. As DNA, the CDR3 is TGTGCCAGCTCACCCGATAGGTGGGAAAAACTGTTTTTT.

V gene TRBV11-2 combines with J gene TRBJ2-2, with D possibly matching TRBD1 (6 bases). This CDR3 has 15 residues. Germline lookup yields CDR1 SGHAT and CDR2 FQNNGV. The V end was cut by 2 bases, the J end by 4 bases, with 11 bases between. CDR3 nucleotides: TGTGCCAGCAGCTTACACAGGGTTGGCACCGGGGAGCTGTTTTTT. Encoded protein: CASSLHRVGTGELFF.

The chain is built from TRBV5-1 and TRBJ2-7; 7 bases are shared with TRBD2. The junction had 13 bases not matched to a gene; V was cut back by 2 bases and J by 5 bases. Germline CDR1 is SGHRS and CDR2 is YFSETQ. The CDR3 contains 16 residues. The CDR3 coding sequence is TGCGCCAGCAGCTTCGGCCTGGGACTCCGGGGGGACGAGCAGTACTTC. Protein: CASSFGLGLRGDEQYF.

The chain links TRBV5-5 to TRBJ2-7; the match to TRBD1 covers 10 bases. In germline, CDR1 is SGHKS, CDR2 YYEKEE (reference sequence). With 3 bases clipped from V and 0 bases from J, the junction kept 3 bases outside the gene matches. The CDR3 contains 15 residues. CDR3 sequence reads: CASSWGQGSSYEQYF. CDR3 DNA: TGTGCCAGCAGCTGGGGACAGGGGAGCTCCTACGAGCAGTACTTC.

The V and J genes are TRBV29-1 and TRBJ2-1; 9 nucleotides align to TRBD1. Trimming cost V 3 bases and J 7 bases; bases outside gene matches: 4. The germline CDR1 and CDR2 sequences are SQVTM and ANQGSEA. The CDR3 runs 13 residues. CDR3: CSVEGTGLNEQFF. The CDR3 DNA follows: TGCAGCGTTGAGGGGACAGGGCTAAATGAGCAGTTCTTC.

The rearrangement uses TRBV19 and TRBJ1-5, with D hard to call. V lost 0 bases to trimming and J lost 0 bases, with 12 bases between them. CDR3 length: 17 residues. Germline CDR1 LNHDA, CDR2 SQIVND (reference sequence). The CDR3 DNA sequence: TGTGCCAGTAGTATAGATTATCGGGCAGTTAGCAATCAGCCCCAGCATTTT. Translated, it gives CASSIDYRAVSNQPQHF.

J is TRBJ1-6 and V is TRBV7-2; D unresolved. Trimming took off 4 bases at V and 5 bases at J, with 12 bases between the two ends. Germline V gene sequence: CDR1 SGHTA, CDR2 FQGNSA. CDR3 size: 15 residues. CDR3 protein: CASSSLRSNNSPLHF. The CDR3 coding sequence is TGTGCCAGCAGCTCCCTCCGGTCAAATAATTCACCCCTCCACTTT.

The gene calls are TRBV12-3 or TRBV12-4 and TRBJ1-1, with a tentative D call TRBD1 (5 bases). V lost 7 bases and J 10 bases, leaving 19 bases between the germline ends. CDR3 length: 13 residues. CDR3: CASMTGALGRAFF. DNA for the CDR3: TGTGCCAGCATGACCGGAGCCCTGGGGCGAGCTTTCTTT.

The chain carries TRBV5-1 and TRBJ2-1; 9 positions agree with TRBD2. The CDR3 has 16 amino acids. After removal of 4 bases from V and 2 bases from J, the junction contained 7 bases not matched to a gene. Germline V CDR1 and CDR2: SGHRS, YFSETQ. The CDR3 spells CASSPIAGATYNEQFF. CDR3 nucleotide sequence: TGCGCCAGCAGCCCCATAGCGGGAGCCACCTACAATGAGCAGTTCTTC.

V and J are TRBV7-2 and TRBJ2-1; D gene unclear. Germline-derived CDR1 and CDR2 are SGHTA and FQGNSA. The CDR3 loop spans 11 amino acids. Trimming shortened V by 5 bases and J by 5 bases, and 4 bases separated the two germline ends. CDR3 residues: CASSRHNEQFF. Written as DNA, the CDR3 is TGTGCCAGCAGCAGACACAATGAGCAGTTCTTC.

The chain is built from TRBV6-6 and TRBJ1-1, with D unresolved. Germline CDR1 MNHNY, CDR2 SVGAGI (reference sequence). V lost 5 bases, J lost 4 bases, and 20 bases lay in between. The CDR3 totals 16 residues. This chain's CDR3 is CASSRPSGPAVTEAFF. The CDR3 coding sequence is TGTGCCAGCAGTCGTCCCTCCGGCCCCGCGGTCACTGAAGCTTTCTTT.